Sequencing of this TCR beta chain was carried out in a study of T cell responses to AZD1222 COVID-19 vaccine. Study-wide results and limits: Repertoire sampling was restricted to post-peak T cell response timepoints. Among the donors, most were white British and more were female, and clonal diversity was possibly underestimated.

Sequenced by immunoSEQ multiplex PCR; TCRdb stores in-frame clones only, minus some. The sample includes about 140,000 clones, approximately 90% of them seen just once. Trimming removed 5 bases from V and 9 bases from J, with 17 bases in between. In germline, CDR1 is SGHNT, CDR2 YENEEA. The CDR3 contains 14 residues. Of note for this clone: Its antigen is as yet unknown.

This clonotype originated in an adult who received the AZD1222 COVID-19 vaccine. The starting material was peripheral blood, obtained 28 days after the second AZD1222 dose. The J gene is TRBJ2-1, the V gene TRBV11-3; D gene uncertain. CDR3 nucleotide sequence: TGTGCCAGCAGCCCGACTTCCGAGAGACTTGAGCAGTTCTTC. Protein: CASSPTSERLEQFF.